Reported below is one T cell receptor (beta chain). It has no known antigen specificity. Base qualities are not recorded, but no much larger clone differs from it by a single base. The data originate from a study of regulatory T cells in long-lasting Graves disease (dated by TCRdb to the early 2020s). In terms of the full investigation: Persistent Graves' disease meant more than 5 years of antithyroid drug treatment with TSH receptor autoantibodies that stayed positive. Patients with persistent Graves' disease were compared with patients with newly diagnosed Graves' disease using TCR sequencing and RNA sequencing of peripheral blood. The study took place in China and was registered as a clinical trial. A total of 35 or so samples underwent TCR sequencing: some 13 from persistent and approximately 20 from newly diagnosed Graves' disease patients. Antithyroid drugs had been taken for 8.5 to 13 years on average by persistent Graves' disease patients in the clinical cohort. Results and caveats for the whole study, not just this receptor: The study examined only peripheral blood because the primary lesion, thyroid tissue, could not be accessed. The small sample size was acknowledged by the authors as a limitation that may reduce accuracy. Compared with newly diagnosed patients, patients with persistent Graves' disease had lower TCR Shannon entropy and fewer highly expanded clones, which suggests clonal expansion. More public clonotypes were shared among persistent patients (roughly 2,700) than among newly diagnosed patients (over 900). Only the TCR beta chain was sequenced and analyzed. TRBV28, TRBJ1-2 and TRBJ2-5 were preferentially used in persistent disease, while TRBV20-1 and TRBJ2-1 were favored in newly diagnosed disease.

Per the publication, the time point label means: persistent/refractory GD, antithyroid drugs over 5 years with positive TRAb. RNA was extracted from PBMCs in TRIzol for both TCR sequencing and RNA sequencing. The diagnosis of Graves' disease was made according to American Thyroid Association guidelines. Recruitment of patients was carried out at an endocrinology department in Xi'an, China. From each patient, approximately 9.9 milliliters of peripheral blood was collected into an EDTA anticoagulant tube. Ficoll Paque Plus density gradient separation was used to isolate PBMCs, and no further T cell sorting was done. An Agilent 2100 Bioanalyzer and agarose gel were used to assess RNA quality, and a NanoDrop 2000 was used to measure RNA concentration. Libraries were built with multiplex PCR. Sequencing used an Illumina HiSeq 4000. TCR beta libraries were built with iRepertoire HTBI primers and Arm-PCR amplification of CDR3 regions. PCR products were gel purified before sequencing. The published analysis was carried out like this. Across samples, about 64 TRBV and 13 to 15 TRBJ segments were identified and used for gene usage analysis of CDR3 amino acid clonotypes. Filtered high-quality paired reads were merged into contigs using COPE and FqMerger. BLAST was used to align contigs to IMGT TRBV, TRBD and TRBJ reference genes, with CDR3 defined following IMGT. Any clonotype with a frequency above 0.1% was counted as a highly expanded clone. Repertoire diversity was measured by Shannon entropy, and V-J evenness by the Gini coefficient. A clonotype found in more than one individual was treated as public. The public reads were reanalyzed by TCRdb: fastp trimming at Q25, MiXCR alignment, in-frame beta chains only. CDR3 protein sequences are deduplicated, and each keeps its most common genes and DNA. In this record, the V and J calls reflect TCRdb's handling and not the investigators' own analysis. This sample gives 420,000 or so distinct CDR3 sequences in total; around a quarter of them show up just once. The ten largest clones add up to roughly 28% of the sample.

From the cysteine through the phenylalanine, the CDR3 covers 14 amino acids. Only the CDR3 DNA stays, 42 bases, in frame from base 1. V and J lose 8 bases and 5 bases, and a span of 19 bases separates them. The germline V gene yields MDHEN for CDR1 and SYDVKM for CDR2. The receptor was isolated from a female donor with Graves disease. This specimen was peripheral blood mononuclear cells (PBMCs), taken when the disease was refractory, from a patient treated with antithyroid drugs. The V and J segments used are TRBV28 and TRBJ2-7; TRBD1 is a weak D gene call, 5 bases matching. For the CDR3, the sequence is CASGTRARANEQYF. The sequence in DNA is TGTGCCAGCGGTACCAGGGCAAGAGCTAACGAGCAGTACTTC.